Below, one TCR beta chain is given with its context. What it recognizes is unknown. The entry originates in a study of CD8 T cells in ankylosing spondylitis. In TCRdb, the 5' RACE reads were re-called with MiXCR into one record per CDR3 protein. In the table there are 150,000 or so distinct CDR3 sequences, 25% to 35% of which are singletons. This CDR3 has 13 amino acids. V was trimmed by 8 bases and J by 3 bases, leaving 13 bases between them. Germline lookup yields CDR1 MDHEN and CDR2 SYDVKM. Points from the study as a whole: Clones linked to disease were reported to show significant enrichment in matched ankylosing spondylitis synovial fluid. A motif of eight highly homologous TCR beta variants was seen as apparently characteristic of ankylosing spondylitis blood.

Sequencing was done on a sample of synovial fluid, either unsorted or a sorted T cell fraction (not recorded which). This TCR derives from a male donor with ankylosing spondylitis. J is TRBJ1-1 and V is TRBV28; D is ambiguous. CDR3 loop: CASRRGLDTEAFF. The CDR3 DNA is TGTGCCAGCCGGCGGGGTTTGGACACTGAAGCTTTCTTT. The whole variable domain, filled in from reference TRBV28 and TRBJ1-1, reads DVKVTQSSRYLVKRTGEKVFLECVQDMDHENMFWYRQDPGLGLRLIYFSYDVKMKEKGDIPEGYSVSREKKERFSLILESASTNQTSMYLCASRRGLDTEAFFGQGTRLTVV.